These 20 T cell receptor beta chains originate from one sample sequenced in a study of blood T cell repertoires in COVID-19. Here immunoSEQ multiplex PCR was the method, and the copy in TCRdb shows in-frame clones only, minus some. The table has about 240,000 clones, around 86% seen once. The source material was peripheral blood. These receptors were obtained from a woman aged 50 to 60 with COVID-19, enrolled during active disease.

The chain recombines TRBV19 with TRBJ2-7; TRBD2 is a possible D gene (6 bases). Germline V gene lookup returns CDR1 LNHDA and CDR2 SQIVND (reference sequence). Trimming shortened V by 5 bases and J by 6 bases, and 11 bases separated the two germline ends. The CDR3 extends over 12 amino acids. Written as DNA, the CDR3 is TGTGCCAGTAGTCCCGGGACTCCCGAGCAGTACTTC. As protein: CASSPGTPEQYF. Supplemented by reference TRBV19 and TRBJ2-7, the full variable domain reads DGGITQSPKYLFRKEGQNVTLSCEQNLNHDAMYWYRQDPGQGLRLIYYSQIVNDFQKGDIAEGYSVSREKKESFPLTVTSAQKNPTAFYLCASSPGTPEQYFGPGTRLTVT.

This clone has more than one count but fewer than ten. The rearrangement links TRBV19 to TRBJ2-3; TRBD1 agrees at 9 bases. The CDR3 is 16 amino acids. V shed 3 bases and J 5 bases; nucleotides not matched to a gene: 9. Per germline, CDR1 LNHDA and CDR2 SQIVND (reference sequence). CDR3 loop: CASSILRDRAIDTQYF. In DNA, the CDR3 is TGTGCCAGTAGTATCCTCCGGGACAGGGCTATAGATACGCAGTATTTT. Looking up the rest from reference TRBV19 and TRBJ2-3 gives the full variable domain: DGGITQSPKYLFRKEGQNVTLSCEQNLNHDAMYWYRQDPGQGLRLIYYSQIVNDFQKGDIAEGYSVSREKKESFPLTVTSAQKNPTAFYLCASSILRDRAIDTQYFGPGTRLTVL.

This chain connects TRBV5-1 to TRBJ1-2; 7 bases align to TRBD1. The trim removed 4 bases at V and 4 bases at J, leaving 4 bases unmatched. CDR1 and CDR2 (germline): SGHRS, YFSETQ. The CDR3 runs to 13 residues. CDR3 amino acids: CASSGQAGYGYTF. The CDR3 bases are TGCGCCAGCAGCGGACAGGCCGGCTATGGCTACACCTTC.

This clone came up once. The gene calls are TRBV28 and TRBJ1-2, with unresolved D. This CDR3 contains 16 residues. Trimming stripped 3 bases from V and 0 bases from J, with 14 bases between. Germline assignment: CDR1 MDHEN and CDR2 SYDVKM. The CDR3 DNA sequence: TGTGCCAGCAGTTTCGTCATTAAGGGAGCTAACTATGGCTACACCTTC. It specifies CASSFVIKGANYGYTF.

This chain connects TRBV11-2 to TRBJ2-5; D might be TRBD2 (6 bases). Trimming shortened V by 7 bases and J by 2 bases, and 17 bases separated the two germline ends. CDR3 length equals 15 residues. The germline V gene encodes CDR1 SGHAT and CDR2 FQNNGV. CDR3 region: CASTMGLARQETQYF. As DNA, the CDR3 is TGTGCCAGCACTATGGGGCTAGCGAGACAAGAGACCCAGTACTTC.

V usage is TRBV13 and J usage is TRBJ1-3, with D perhaps TRBD1 (6 bases). The CDR3 has 16 amino acids. The germline CDR1 and CDR2 sequences are PRHDT and FYEKMQ (reference sequence). The V gene lost 3 bases and the J gene lost 0 bases, with 12 bases spanning the gap. The CDR3 protein is CASSLTGTFSGNTIYF. CDR3 nucleotides: TGTGCCAGCAGCTTGACAGGAACTTTCTCTGGAAACACCATATATTTT.

The rearrangement links TRBV7-9 to TRBJ2-7; TRBD1 might be the D (5 bases). Trimming shortened V by 1 base and J by 1 base, and 8 bases separated the two germline ends. Per germline, CDR1 SEHNR and CDR2 FQNEAQ (reference sequence). The CDR3 loop spans 14 amino acids. DNA of the CDR3: TGTGCCAGCAGCTTAGAGGGGCCTTCCTACGAGCAGTACTTC. Protein sequence: CASSLEGPSYEQYF.

The V gene is TRBV5-1, the J gene TRBJ2-5; 12 bases match TRBD1. V was pared by 4 bases and J by 6 bases, with 4 bases of the junction left unmatched. CDR1 and CDR2 from the germline V gene are SGHRS and YFSETQ. The CDR3 loop spans 14 amino acids. This CDR3 is CASSPGQGAKTQYF. The CDR3 DNA follows: TGCGCCAGCAGCCCGGGACAGGGGGCAAAGACCCAGTACTTC.

The genes are TRBV7-2 and TRBJ1-3; 10 bases line up with TRBD1. Germline trimming cut 5 bases from V and 3 bases from J; bases unmatched to any gene: 4. The CDR3 sequence is 15 residues long. The germline V gene has CDR1 SGHTA and CDR2 FQGNSA. The CDR3 region is CASSPDRGHGNTIYF. CDR3 in DNA: TGTGCCAGCAGCCCCGACAGGGGGCATGGAAACACCATATATTTT.

CDR3 nucleotide sequence: TGTGCCAGCAGCCAAGCGGGGGGGCGGGAGACCCAGTACTTC. Protein: CASSQAGGRETQYF. The rearrangement links TRBV11-3 to TRBJ2-5, with 10 nucleotides matching TRBD2. The germline V gene encodes CDR1 SGHNT and CDR2 YENEEA. Trimming removed 5 bases from V and 5 bases from J; junction bases left unmatched: 5. The CDR3 extends over 14 amino acids. Together with reference TRBV11-3 and TRBJ2-5, the CDR3 gives the full variable domain: EAGVVQSPRYKIIEKKQPVAFWCNPISGHNTLYWYLQNLGQGPELLIRYENEEAVDDSQLPKDRFSAERLKGVDSTLKIQPAELGDSAVYLCASSQAGGRETQYFGPGTRLLVL.

This clone was seen a single time. This chain links TRBV2 with TRBJ2-1; 15 nucleotides agree with TRBD2. CDR3 length equals 18 residues. CDR1 and CDR2 (germline): SNHLY, FYNNEI. V shed 0 bases, J shed 8 bases, and the junction held 8 bases outside the gene matches. The CDR3 reads CASSEAPRTSGGAYEQFF. CDR3 nucleotide sequence: TGTGCCAGCAGTGAAGCGCCCAGGACTAGCGGGGGGGCTTATGAGCAGTTCTTC. The full variable domain, its missing parts supplied by reference TRBV2 and TRBJ2-1, is EPEVTQTPSHQVTQMGQEVILRCVPISNHLYFYWYRQILGQKVEFLVSFYNNEISEKSEIFDDQFSVERPDGSNFTLKIRSTKLEDSAMYFCASSEAPRTSGGAYEQFFGPGTRLTVL.

The DNA for the CDR3 is TGTGCCAGCAGCTCCTATCAGGTGATAGAGACCCAGTACTTC. Translation gives CASSSYQVIETQYF. The gene calls are TRBV11-2 and TRBJ2-5; D remains unclear. V lost 4 bases, J lost 4 bases, and 13 bases lay in between. Looked up from germline, CDR1 is SGHAT and CDR2 is FQNNGV. This CDR3 is 14 amino acids long.

V and J are TRBV4-3 and TRBJ2-1; 8 bases line up with TRBD1. This CDR3 spans 17 amino acids. CDR1 is LGHNA and CDR2 is YSLEER in the germline V gene. The V gene end was trimmed by 5 bases and the J gene end by 8 bases; junction bases not matched to a gene: 17. The CDR3 DNA sequence: TGCGCCAGCAGCTTTCAACGGACAGGGTATGGGTTAGATGAGCAGTTCTTC. It yields the protein CASSFQRTGYGLDEQFF.

The chain links TRBV2 to TRBJ2-7; D is perhaps TRBD1 (7 bases). The CDR3 loop spans 13 amino acids. Germline loops: CDR1 SNHLY, CDR2 FYNNEI. With 8 bases removed from V and 7 bases from J, the gap between germline ends came to 18 bases. CDR3 nucleotides: TGTGCCAGCGGCGGGACAGCGTCTGGAGAGCAGTACGTC. Translation: CASGGTASGEQYV.

The V and J genes are TRBV9 and TRBJ2-5; the match to TRBD1 covers 7 bases. The length of the CDR3 is 14 residues. Unmatched junction bases numbered 0, after V lost 0 bases and J lost 1 base. From germline, CDR1 is SGDLS and CDR2 YYNGEE. The CDR3 region has the DNA TGTGCCAGCAGCGTAGCAGGGGGCCAAGAGACCCAGTACTTC. Translating it yields CASSVAGGQETQYF.

The sample holds one count of this clone. The chain combines TRBV2 with TRBJ2-5; no firm D call. The germline CDR1 and CDR2 sequences are SNHLY and FYNNEI. V was pared by 0 bases and J by 5 bases, with 7 bases between. CDR3 length equals 13 residues. The CDR3 DNA follows: TGTGCCAGCAGTGAAGCGCTTCGGGAGACCCAGTACTTC. Translation gives CASSEALRETQYF.

V usage is TRBV19 and J usage is TRBJ2-3, with 15 positions matching TRBD2. This CDR3 is built from 16 residues. CDR1 and CDR2 from the germline V gene are LNHDA and SQIVND (reference sequence). V lost 5 bases and J lost 3; bases outside the gene matches: 3. The CDR3 sequence: CASSLGLAGGTDTQYF. The CDR3 nucleotides are TGTGCCAGTAGTTTGGGACTAGCGGGGGGAACAGATACGCAGTATTTT.

This clone was seen just once. J is TRBJ2-4 and V is TRBV3-1 (or the pseudogene TRBV3-2); TRBD2 is a possible D gene (5 bases). CDR1 is LGHDT, CDR2 YNNKEL, per germline (reference sequence). Trimming took off 2 bases at V and 7 bases at J, with 15 bases between the two ends. The length of the CDR3 is 15 residues. The CDR3 protein is CASSQQLGLNNIQYF. The DNA of the CDR3 is TGTGCCAGCAGCCAACAACTAGGGCTAAACAACATTCAGTACTTC.

The chain carries TRBV5-1 and TRBJ2-3; a weak D match, TRBD1 (5 bases). Trimming stripped 4 bases from V and 0 bases from J, with 12 bases between. The V gene's germline CDR1 is SGHRS and CDR2 YFSETQ. The length of the CDR3 is 15 residues. DNA for the CDR3: TGCGCCAGCAGCCCCCAGGGCCTTAGCACAGATACGCAGTATTTT. Its protein product is CASSPQGLSTDTQYF.

The CDR3 DNA sequence: TGCGCCAGCAGCCAAGATCCAGGGATCACTGAAGCTTTCTTT. Translated: CASSQDPGITEAFF. The V gene is TRBV4-1, the J gene TRBJ1-1, with D possibly being TRBD1 (5 bases). Germline CDR1 and CDR2: MGHRA and YSYEKL. Trimming left V 0 bases short and J 4 bases short, with 9 bases between. The length of the CDR3 is 14 residues.